The rows below give T cell receptor beta chains drawn from one sample of a study of blood T cell repertoires in COVID-19. Using immunoSEQ multiplex PCR, the repertoire was profiled, and TCRdb retains in-frame clones only, with some absent. The table lists some 200,000 clones, around 87% of them singletons. Sequencing was performed on peripheral blood. Receptors were obtained from a man in his forties with active or convalescent COVID-19. Both conserved end residues are part of each CDR3. A D gene is named only where the DNA matches it firmly. Part of the rows lack a size; the others show once, few, many or a class for expanded clones.

abundance	j_gene	d_gene	len	v_gene	CDR3aa	CDR3nt
few	TRBJ2-5	TRBD2	14	TRBV7-2	CASSQGLAGGSQYF	TGTGCCAGCAGCCAAGGACTAGCGGGGGGGTCCCAGTACTTC
once	TRBJ1-1	TRBD1	16	TRBV29-1	CSVLLARGLRNTEAFF	TGCAGCGTTCTCCTGGCCAGGGGGCTAAGGAACACTGAAGCTTTCTTT
.	TRBJ1-1	.	15	TRBV5-8	CASSLYLRTNTEAFF	TGTGCCAGCAGCTTGTACTTGAGAACGAACACTGAAGCTTTCTTT
.	TRBJ2-1	TRBD1	15	TRBV6-5	CASRGQGGLGNEQFF	TGTGCCAGCAGGGGACAGGGGGGACTGGGCAATGAGCAGTTCTTC
.	TRBJ1-2	.	13	TRBV5-1	CASSGDSIYGYTF	TGCGCCAGCAGCGGCGACAGCATCTATGGCTACACCTTC
.	TRBJ1-1	.	16	TRBV4-1	CASSQALLGQNTEAFF	TGCGCCAGCAGCCAAGCACTTCTAGGACAGAACACTGAAGCTTTCTTT
.	TRBJ1-1	.	13	TRBV12-3/TRBV12-4	CASSSRGISEAFF	TGTGCCAGCAGTTCTAGGGGGATCTCTGAAGCTTTCTTT
.	TRBJ2-5	.	13	TRBV7-2	CASSLERQETQYF	TGTGCCAGCAGCTTAGAGCGACAAGAGACCCAGTACTTC
.	TRBJ1-2	TRBD1	13	TRBV5-1	CASSAGTGNGYTF	TGCGCCAGCAGTGCCGGGACAGGGAATGGCTACACCTTC
.	TRBJ2-2	.	14	TRBV10-3	CAVGKGVDTGELFF	TGTGCCGTCGGTAAGGGGGTCGACACCGGGGAGCTGTTTTTT
.	TRBJ1-1	.	15	TRBV9	CASSERQIMNTEAFF	TGTGCCAGCAGTGAGAGACAGATCATGAACACTGAAGCTTTCTTT
.	TRBJ2-3	.	15	TRBV30	CAWSRRGSGTDTQYF	TGTGCCTGGAGTAGGCGGGGCTCAGGCACAGATACGCAGTATTTT
.	TRBJ2-1	TRBD1	15	TRBV18	CASSASGTVYNEQFF	TGTGCCAGCTCAGCGTCCGGGACAGTCTACAATGAGCAGTTCTTC
once	TRBJ2-5	TRBD2	17	TRBV6-1	CASSGVAGGRGAETQYF	TGTGCCAGCAGTGGGGTAGCGGGGGGGCGAGGCGCGGAGACCCAGTACTTC
.	TRBJ2-3	TRBD1	19	TRBV5-1	CASSVGTGGSRASTDTQYF	TGCGCCAGCAGCGTCGGGACAGGGGGCTCCCGTGCTAGCACAGATACGCAGTATTTT
.	TRBJ1-1	TRBD1	14	TRBV11-3	CASSQNRGNTEAFF	TGTGCCAGCAGCCAGAACAGGGGGAACACTGAAGCTTTCTTT
.	TRBJ2-2	TRBD1	16	TRBV5-5	CASSLTGQGYAGELFF	TGTGCCAGCAGCTTAACCGGACAGGGTTATGCCGGGGAGCTGTTTTTT
.	TRBJ2-2	.	13	TRBV3-1/TRBV3-2	CASMSTNTGELFF	TGTGCCAGCATGTCTACGAACACCGGGGAGCTGTTTTTT
.	TRBJ2-7	.	8	TRBV20-1	CSARDSGF	TGCAGTGCTAGAGATTCGGGCTTC
.	TRBJ1-3	.	15	TRBV7-9	CASSTPGGTGNTIYF	TGTGCCAGCAGCACCCCCGGGGGGACTGGAAACACCATATATTTT
.	TRBJ2-3	.	17	TRBV5-6	CASSLSSTSSTGDTQYF	TGTGCCAGCAGCTTGAGTAGTACGTCTTCAACGGGAGATACGCAGTATTTT
.	TRBJ2-1	TRBD2	16	TRBV30	CAWSSGGAVPLTEQFF	TGTGCCTGGTCTAGCGGGGGGGCCGTGCCCTTGACTGAGCAGTTCTTC
.	TRBJ1-1	TRBD1	15	TRBV7-8	CASSLAAYTGAEAFF	TGTGCCAGCAGCTTAGCTGCCTACACAGGGGCTGAAGCTTTCTTT
.	TRBJ1-1	.	13	TRBV9	CASSTSRGGEAFF	TGTGCCAGCAGCACCTCACGGGGGGGCGAAGCTTTCTTT
.	TRBJ2-2	TRBD1	16	TRBV30	CAGPLLRTGNTGELFF	TGTGCCGGCCCTCTCCTTAGGACAGGGAACACCGGGGAGCTGTTTTTT
.	TRBJ2-3	TRBD1	16	TRBV7-9	CASSLSPGQGPDTQYF	TGTGCCAGCAGCTTAAGCCCGGGACAGGGCCCAGATACGCAGTATTTT
.	TRBJ1-1	TRBD1	14	TRBV7-9	CASSPGQGRTEAFF	TGTGCCAGCAGCCCAGGACAGGGGCGAACTGAAGCTTTCTTT
.	TRBJ1-1	TRBD1	15	TRBV10-2	CASSNGQGKNTEAFF	TGCGCCAGCAGTAACGGACAGGGGAAGAACACTGAAGCTTTCTTT
.	TRBJ1-5	TRBD1	13	TRBV12-3/TRBV12-4	CASSPGGRQPQHF	TGTGCCAGCAGTCCAGGGGGGAGGCAGCCCCAGCATTTT
.	TRBJ2-2	TRBD2	17	TRBV18	CASSQPPGLANTGELFF	TGTGCCAGCTCACAACCCCCGGGACTAGCGAACACCGGGGAGCTGTTTTTT
.	TRBJ2-3	TRBD1	16	TRBV4-2	CASSQERQGAADTQYF	TGTGCCAGCAGCCAAGAGCGGCAGGGGGCCGCCGATACGCAGTATTTT
few	TRBJ1-1	.	14	TRBV6-5	CASSSRAGNTEAFF	TGTGCCAGCAGTTCGCGGGCCGGGAACACTGAAGCTTTCTTT
.	TRBJ2-5	.	15	TRBV28	CASSHFRGIQETQYF	TGTGCCAGCAGTCATTTCCGGGGTATCCAAGAGACCCAGTACTTC
.	TRBJ2-6	.	18	TRBV7-8	CASSHYRLLPPGANVLTF	TGTGCCAGCAGCCACTATCGACTCTTACCTCCTGGGGCCAACGTCCTGACTTTC
.	TRBJ1-5	TRBD1	17	TRBV3-1/TRBV3-2	CASSQKGTGGAGQPQHF	TGTGCCAGCAGCCAAAAAGGTACAGGGGGCGCCGGTCAGCCCCAGCATTTT
.	TRBJ2-2	TRBD1	17	TRBV11-2	CASSPSRDRGYDGELFF	TGTGCCAGCAGCCCCTCCCGGGACAGGGGGTATGACGGGGAGCTGTTTTTT
.	TRBJ1-1	.	13	TRBV9	CASSVGPGAEAFF	TGTGCCAGCAGCGTAGGCCCGGGGGCTGAAGCTTTCTTT
.	TRBJ1-6	TRBD1	18	TRBV10-1	CASSPNFAWTGVNSPLHF	TGCGCCAGCAGTCCTAACTTTGCCTGGACAGGCGTTAATTCACCCCTCCACTTT
.	TRBJ2-7	TRBD1	15	TRBV4-1	CASSLRTGGPYEQYF	TGCGCCAGCAGCCTCCGGACAGGGGGACCCTACGAGCAGTACTTC
.	TRBJ2-1	TRBD2	17	TRBV5-4	CASSLFSGGVTYNEQFF	TGTGCCAGCAGCTTGTTTAGCGGGGGGGTCACCTACAATGAGCAGTTCTTC
.	TRBJ2-7	TRBD1	14	TRBV13	CASRRQGARYEQYF	TGTGCCAGCAGGCGACAGGGGGCGCGGTACGAGCAGTACTTC